Listed here are 21 T cell receptor beta chains from one sample, sequenced in a study of molecular identifiers for immune sequencing clone quantification. From the PCR reads, TCRdb called clonotypes with MiXCR, one entry per CDR3 protein. The sample consists of under 650,000 distinct CDR3 sequences, about 20% of them appearing once. Input material: naive CD8+ T cells from blood, with Jurkat cell RNA spiked in. Subset denoted: FACS-sorted CD8+CD4-CCR7+CD45RA+ naive T cells. These receptors originate from a human donor in good health. Some libraries in this study had Jurkat cell RNA spiked in.

There are many counts of this clonotype. This chain connects TRBV7-9 to TRBJ1-1; tentative D call: TRBD1 (6 bases). The germline gives CDR1 SEHNR, CDR2 FQNEAQ (reference sequence). This CDR3 has 11 residues. The CDR3 nucleotides read TGTTGTTCGGGGGCAAGAACTGAAGCTTTCTTT. This sequence encodes CCSGARTEAFF.

This clonotype showed up many times. This sequence joins TRBV9 and TRBJ2-5; D is perhaps TRBD2 (6 bases). The CDR3 is 16 amino acids. Germline V gene sequence: CDR1 SGDLS, CDR2 YYNGEE. Trimming stripped 4 bases from V and 5 bases from J, with 21 bases between. The CDR3 protein is CASSPGGSGPAETQYF. The CDR3 region has the DNA TGTGCCAGCAGCCCCGGAGGGTCAGGACCGGCTGAGACCCAGTACTTC.

The chain couples TRBV7-6 to TRBJ2-7; D gene uncertain. The CDR3 contains 13 residues. Germline V gene lookup returns CDR1 SGHVS and CDR2 FNYEAQ. The V and J ends lost 4 bases and 5 bases respectively, with 12 bases between them. The CDR3 spells CASSSGLDHEQYF. CDR3 coding DNA: TGTGCCAGCAGCTCGGGCCTCGATCACGAGCAGTACTTC.

About this clonotype: Germline is not matched at one junction end, which may reflect a read error. The rearrangement links TRBV4-1 to TRBJ2-3; 7 nucleotides align to TRBD2. The germline V gene encodes CDR1 MGHRA and CDR2 YSYEKL. The CDR3 is made up of 17 amino acids. DNA for the CDR3: TGCGCCAGCAGCCGAACCTCCCGGGAGGCGAGCACAGGTACGCAGTATTTT. Amino acids: CASSRTSREASTGTQYF.

This clonotype showed up just a few times. V is TRBV6-5 and J is TRBJ2-7; 9 bases map to TRBD1. CDR3 length equals 17 residues. Germline loops: CDR1 MNHEY, CDR2 SVGAGI. V lost 2 bases to trimming and J lost 4 bases; unmatched junction nucleotides: 12. The CDR3 spells CASSYDSVGQGKYEQYF. CDR3 sequence (DNA): TGTGCCAGCAGTTACGACTCGGTTGGACAGGGGAAGTACGAGCAGTACTTC.

In this sample, this clonotype turned up many times. The chain combines TRBV3-1 with TRBJ1-4; D is perhaps TRBD1 (5 bases). Germline CDR1 and CDR2: LGHDT and YNNKEL (reference sequence). V was pared by 3 bases and J by 5 bases, with 16 bases between. This CDR3 spans 16 amino acids. The CDR3 spells CASSQRGPERNEKLFF. In nucleotides, the CDR3 is TGTGCCAGCAGCCAGCGGGGCCCGGAGAGGAATGAAAAACTGTTTTTT.

The chain combines TRBV19 with TRBJ2-2; D unclear. The CDR3 runs 17 residues. The V and J ends lost 3 bases and 0 bases respectively, with 14 bases between them. Germline V gives CDR1 LNHDA, CDR2 SQIVND (reference sequence). The CDR3 DNA follows: TGTGCCAGTAGTATTGCCGTGTGGAAAACGAACACCGGGGAGCTGTTTTTT. Translated: CASSIAVWKTNTGELFF.

This clonotype was seen a handful of times. Being one base from a much bigger clone, this may be a read error. J is TRBJ2-3 and V is TRBV7-2, with 11 positions matching TRBD2. Germline-derived CDR1 and CDR2 are SGHTA and FQGNSA. The trim removed 4 bases at V and 4 bases at J, leaving 7 bases unmatched. CDR3 length: 16 residues. The CDR3 spells CASSSTSGSGADTQYF. The CDR3 DNA follows: TGTGCCAGCAGCTCAACTAGCGGGAGCGGAGCAGATACGCAGTATTTT.

The table lists this clonotype with many counts. V usage is TRBV5-1 and J usage is TRBJ2-2; the D gene is possibly TRBD1 (7 bases). The length of the CDR3 is 18 residues. Germline CDR1 and CDR2: SGHRS and YFSETQ. Between the trimmed V and J ends, which lost 4 bases and 0 bases, there was a span of 19 bases. The CDR3 DNA follows: TGCGCCAGCAGCCCGATACAGGGGACGGGGGCGAACACCGGGGAGCTGTTTTTT. The encoded protein is CASSPIQGTGANTGELFF.

On this clonotype: A much larger clone lies one base from this, so it may be a read error. No DNA is shown, since the ends of the CDR3 on it are uncertain; the CDR3 is the one TCRdb lists. The chain uses TRBV29-1 and TRBJ2-7; the table's TRBD1 call for D was not verified on the DNA. CDR1 and CDR2 from the germline V gene are SQVTM and ANQGSEA. A total of 14 residues make up the CDR3, ends included. The CDR3 loop is CSVGRGILPYEQCF.

There are a few counts of this clonotype. V gene TRBV27 combines with J gene TRBJ2-7; 8 bases are shared with TRBD1. Germline V gene lookup returns CDR1 MNHEY and CDR2 SMNVEV (reference sequence). This CDR3 is built from 16 residues. Trimming removed 6 bases from V and 6 bases from J; junction bases left unmatched: 16. CDR3: CASSRSGQAVGGEQYF. In nucleotides, the CDR3 is TGTGCCAGCAGCCGCTCGGGACAGGCCGTGGGAGGCGAGCAGTACTTC.

This chain connects TRBV10-3 to TRBJ2-7, with 9 bases fitting TRBD1. Germline CDR1 ENHRY, CDR2 SYGVKD. V lost 6 bases to trimming and J lost 5 bases; unmatched junction nucleotides: 8. The CDR3 is 14 residues long. The CDR3 sequence: CAISDTGQGDEQYF. The CDR3 region has the DNA TGTGCCATCAGCGATACGGGACAGGGAGACGAGCAGTACTTC.

This clonotype was seen repeatedly, ten times or more. The chain uses TRBV28 and TRBJ2-1; TRBD1 matches 8 bases. The V segment lost 2 bases and the J segment 7 bases; nucleotides outside the gene matches: 4. Germline V CDR1 and CDR2: MDHEN, SYDVKM. The CDR3 loop spans 14 amino acids. The CDR3: CASSLGTGRNEQFF. DNA for the CDR3: TGTGCCAGCAGTTTAGGGACAGGAAGGAATGAGCAGTTCTTC. Looking up the rest from reference TRBV28 and TRBJ2-1 gives the full variable domain: DVKVTQSSRYLVKRTGEKVFLECVQDMDHENMFWYRQDPGLGLRLIYFSYDVKMKEKGDIPEGYSVSREKKERFSLILESASTNQTSMYLCASSLGTGRNEQFFGPGTRLTVL.

This clonotype appeared many times. The chain links TRBV6-5 to TRBJ2-7; D is unresolved. CDR3 length: 14 amino acids. The germline V gene encodes CDR1 MNHEY and CDR2 SVGAGI. Between the trimmed V and J ends, which lost 2 bases and 7 bases, there was a span of 15 bases. Here the CDR3 reads CASSYRQRMSEQYF. The CDR3 DNA follows: TGTGCCAGCAGTTACAGGCAGAGGATGTCGGAGCAGTACTTC.

The sample holds many counts of this clonotype. The CDR3 nucleotides read TGTGCCAGCAGTTACAGACAGGCGGACACTGAAGCTTTCTTT. Protein product: CASSYRQADTEAFF. The genes are TRBV6-5 and TRBJ1-1; a weak D match, TRBD1 (6 bases). The CDR3 sequence is 14 residues long. The V gene's germline CDR1 is MNHEY and CDR2 SVGAGI. Trimming stripped 2 bases from V and 3 bases from J, with 10 bases between.

In this sample, this clonotype turned up many times. CDR3 bases: TGTGCCAGCAGCTCAAGGGGTTACGAGCAGTACTTC. Its translation is CASSSRGYEQYF. The chain has TRBV7-9 and TRBJ2-7; a weak D match, TRBD1 (5 bases). Germline CDR1 reads SEHNR; CDR2 reads FQNEAQ (reference sequence). The CDR3 has 12 residues. V was trimmed by 4 bases and J by 4 bases, leaving 8 bases between them.

In regard to this clonotype: A read error is likely here: a far larger clone is one base away. The conserved final phenylalanine or tryptophan is absent from the CDR3, which likely points to a read error. The chain joins TRBV12-3 or TRBV12-4 to TRBJ2-3; perhaps TRBD2 as D (5 bases). The V gene lost 6 bases and the J gene lost 0 bases, with 7 bases spanning the gap. This CDR3 has 13 residues. The CDR3 DNA follows: TGTGCCAGCAGGGCGGGTAGCACAGATACGCAGTATTCT. This encodes CASRAGSTDTQYS.

This clonotype was counted many times. The genes are TRBV5-6 and TRBJ1-1; TRBD1 is a possible D gene (5 bases). V lost 3 bases, J lost 1 base, and 13 bases lay in between. The CDR3 extends over 15 amino acids. Germline assignment: CDR1 SGHDT and CDR2 YYEEEE. As DNA, the CDR3 is TGTGCCAGCAGCTGGGGGGGACTTACGAACACTGAAGCTTTCTTT. Protein: CASSWGGLTNTEAFF. Supplemented by reference TRBV5-6 and TRBJ1-1, the full variable domain reads DAGVTQSPTHLIKTRGQQVTLRCSPKSGHDTVSWYQQALGQGPQFIFQYYEEEERQRGNFPDRFSGHQFPNYSSELNVNALLLGDSALYLCASSWGGLTNTEAFFGQGTRLTVV.

This clonotype was detected ten times or more. V is TRBV7-2 and J is TRBJ2-3; 8 nucleotides agree with TRBD2. Unmatched junction bases numbered 17, after V lost 4 bases and J lost 5 bases. Looked up from germline, CDR1 is SGHTA and CDR2 is FQGNSA. The CDR3 runs to 18 residues. The CDR3 reads CASSSPSGTRLSGDTQYF. CDR3 DNA sequence: TGTGCCAGCAGCTCGCCCTCCGGGACTAGGCTTTCGGGAGATACGCAGTATTTT.

The rearrangement joins TRBV7-9 to TRBJ2-4, with D possibly TRBD2 on 6 matching bases. Trimming cost V 1 base and J 11 bases, with 12 bases left between them. This CDR3 contains 13 residues. Germline-derived CDR1 and CDR2 are SEHNR and FQNEAQ (reference sequence). The CDR3 is CASSLVLANVQYF. CDR3 in DNA: TGTGCCAGCAGCTTAGTACTAGCTAACGTTCAGTACTTC.

This clonotype showed up many times. The rearrangement uses TRBV9 and TRBJ2-2; TRBD2 agrees at 10 bases. Germline V gene data show CDR1 as SGDLS and CDR2 as YYNGEE. V was pared by 3 bases and J by 5 bases, with 4 bases of the junction left unmatched. The CDR3 runs 15 residues. The CDR3 loop is CASSAGTSDTGELFF. In DNA form, the CDR3 reads TGTGCCAGCAGCGCGGGGACTAGCGATACCGGGGAGCTGTTTTTT.